These 25 T cell receptor beta chains originate from one sample sequenced in a study of T cells in Graves' hyperthyroidism and ophthalmopathy (dated by TCRdb to the late 2010s). The library was produced with multiplex PCR. TCRdb records Illumina HiSeq 2000 as the sequencer. TCR beta CDR3 regions were amplified from RNA transcripts. The TCR CDR3 was subjected to a first round of RT-PCR using the HTBI primer set and the Qiagen OneStep RT-PCR kit. TCRdb itself trimmed the public reads at Q25 with fastp, ran MiXCR and retained productive beta chains. All rows with the same CDR3 protein become a single entry with the most common DNA and genes. The table for this sample lists approximately 640,000 distinct CDR3 sequences; approximately 42% of them were counted only once. The ten largest clones capture less than 9% of the sample. Sequences were obtained from peripheral blood or thyroid tissue (not recorded which). The receptors were gathered from an adult man with Graves' disease, either hyperthyroidism or ophthalmopathy (not recorded which).

CDR3 protein: CASRLTGETGELFF. The CDR3 nucleotides are TGCGCCAGCAGGCTCACAGGGGAAACCGGGGAGCTGTTTTTT. The rearrangement joins TRBV5-1 to TRBJ2-2, with 7 bases fitting TRBD1. CDR3 length: 14 amino acids. The germline V gene has CDR1 SGHRS and CDR2 YFSETQ. V lost 5 bases to trimming and J lost 5 bases; unmatched junction nucleotides: 6.

The V gene is TRBV2, the J gene TRBJ1-2, with D possibly TRBD1 on 5 matching bases. There are 13 residues in the CDR3. Germline values: CDR1 SNHLY, CDR2 FYNNEI. V lost 6 bases and J 7 bases, leaving 15 bases between the germline ends. CDR3 in DNA: TGTGCCAGCAGGGCAGGGAGGACCGGTGGCTACACCTTC. Its translation is CASRAGRTGGYTF.

With respect to this clonotype: A much larger clone is a single base away; this may be a read error. The chain links TRBV7-8 to TRBJ2-7; unclear D gene. The CDR3 is made up of 15 amino acids. V was trimmed by 5 bases and J by 0 bases, leaving 14 bases between them. Germline assignment: CDR1 SGHVS and CDR2 FQNEAQ. The CDR3 sequence: CASSATGRFSYEQYF. The CDR3 DNA is TGTGCCAGCAGCGCCACCGGACGGTTCTCCTACGAGCAGTACTTC.

This clonotype was counted many times. V gene TRBV25-1 combines with J gene TRBJ1-1; TRBD1 matches 10 bases. This CDR3 is 14 amino acids long. J gave up 5 bases and V 5 bases, and 5 bases lay outside the gene matches. Germline V gene data show CDR1 as MGHDK and CDR2 as SYGVNS. CDR3 sequence reads: CASSPLGQGTEAFF. The CDR3 DNA sequence: TGTGCCAGCAGTCCCCTGGGACAGGGGACTGAAGCTTTCTTT.

Ten or more counts support this clonotype. The chain is built from TRBV6-6 and TRBJ1-5, with a possible D match to TRBD1 (5 bases). Between the trimmed V and J ends, which lost 6 bases and 8 bases, there was a span of 20 bases. CDR1 is MNHNY and CDR2 is SVGAGI in the germline V gene (reference sequence). The CDR3 spans 15 residues. CDR3 DNA sequence: TGTGCCAGCAGCACCGCACCGGGGGACGTGGAGCCCCAGCATTTT. Encoded protein: CASSTAPGDVEPQHF.

The rearrangement links TRBV25-1 to TRBJ1-6, with a possible D match to TRBD1 (5 bases). The CDR3 has 16 amino acids. The V gene lost 4 bases and the J gene lost 5 bases, with 15 bases spanning the gap. Germline CDR1 MGHDK, CDR2 SYGVNS. The CDR3 here is CASSASGTADNSPLHF. DNA for the CDR3: TGTGCCAGCAGTGCCTCAGGGACTGCAGATAATTCACCCCTCCACTTT.

This clonotype was seen only a few times. This rearrangement joins TRBV29-1 to TRBJ1-1; 8 nucleotides match TRBD1. J was trimmed by 3 bases and V by 1 base; bases with no gene match: 16. The CDR3 contains 18 residues. The V gene's germline CDR1 is SQVTM and CDR2 ANQGSEA. This chain's CDR3 is CSVEARSRVYRGYTEAFF. CDR3 sequence (DNA): TGCAGCGTTGAAGCCAGGAGCAGGGTGTACAGGGGGTACACTGAAGCTTTCTTT. The whole variable domain, filled in from reference TRBV29-1 and TRBJ1-1, reads SAVISQKPSRDICQRGTSLTIQCQVDSQVTMMFWYRQQPGQSLTLIATANQGSEATYESGFVIDKFPISRPNLTFSTLTVSNMSPEDSSIYLCSVEARSRVYRGYTEAFFGQGTRLTVV.

This clonotype has just a few counts. CDR3 protein: CASGELAVTGELFF. Written as DNA, the CDR3 is TGCGCCAGCGGGGAGCTAGCCGTCACCGGGGAGCTGTTTTTT. The chain couples TRBV5-1 to TRBJ2-2; D might be TRBD2 (5 bases). V lost 7 bases to trimming and J lost 4 bases, with 14 bases between them. Germline lookup yields CDR1 SGHRS and CDR2 YFSETQ. This CDR3 spans 14 amino acids.

The chain joins TRBV20-1 to TRBJ1-2; D is unclear. Germline CDR1 and CDR2: DFQATT and SNEGSKA (reference sequence). The germline V and J ends were trimmed by 0 bases and 3 bases, with 14 bases remaining between them. This CDR3 region has 15 residues. CDR3 protein: CSARDARLSDYGYTF. As DNA, the CDR3 is TGCAGTGCTAGAGATGCGAGGCTCTCCGACTATGGCTACACCTTC.

The table lists this clonotype with many counts. V is TRBV10-3 and J is TRBJ1-5; 8 nucleotides match TRBD1. The CDR3 contains 15 residues. Germline-derived CDR1 and CDR2 are ENHRY and SYGVKD. Trimming cost V 2 bases and J 2 bases; bases outside gene matches: 2. The CDR3 reads CAISEGQGGNQPQHF. In DNA, the CDR3 is TGTGCCATCAGTGAGGGACAGGGAGGCAATCAGCCCCAGCATTTT.

V usage is TRBV2 and J usage is TRBJ1-2, with D maybe TRBD1 (5 bases). The germline V gene encodes CDR1 SNHLY and CDR2 FYNNEI. This CDR3 contains 12 residues. The ends were cut back, 8 bases at V and 6 bases at J, with 13 bases in the middle. This CDR3 reads CASVTAGNGYTF. In DNA, the CDR3 is TGTGCCAGCGTCACAGCAGGGAATGGCTACACCTTC.

This clonotype was seen just once. This sequence may be a read error, since a much larger clone differs from it by one base. V is TRBV20-1 and J is TRBJ1-1; D perhaps matches TRBD1 (5 bases). CDR1 is DFQATT, CDR2 SNEGSKA, per germline (reference sequence). The CDR3 length is 16 residues. CDR3 coding DNA: TGCAGTGCTAGCCTCGACAGAGTGCTGTTGAACACTGAAGCTCTCTTT. Its protein product is CSASLDRVLLNTEALF.

V gene TRBV2 combines with J gene TRBJ2-2; D not resolved. The CDR3 length is 15 residues. From germline, CDR1 is SNHLY and CDR2 FYNNEI. V lost 5 bases and J lost 1, with 11 bases in between. The CDR3 reads CASSYLAENTGELFF. The CDR3 DNA reads TGTGCCAGCAGTTACTTGGCAGAGAACACCGGGGAGCTGTTTTTT.

The chain has TRBV7-2 and TRBJ1-5; D possibly corresponds to TRBD1 (6 bases). Germline V gives CDR1 SGHTA, CDR2 FQGNSA. There are 15 residues in the CDR3. V lost 4 bases, J lost 6 bases, and 16 bases lay in between. The CDR3 loop reads CASSSLGGGRQPQHF. The CDR3 DNA follows: TGTGCCAGCAGCTCCCTAGGGGGGGGACGTCAGCCCCAGCATTTT.

Only one count was recorded for this clonotype. The gene calls are TRBV2 and TRBJ2-5; perhaps TRBD1 as D (8 bases). V lost 4 bases and J lost 5, with 14 bases in between. The CDR3 runs to 14 residues. The V gene's germline CDR1 is SNHLY and CDR2 FYNNEI. CDR3 bases: TGTGCCAGCAGTGCGGACAGGGAGGGGGAGACCCAGTACTTC. This sequence encodes CASSADREGETQYF.

To note about this clonotype: A junction boundary mismatches the germline segment, possibly from a read error. The chain recombines TRBV5-5 with TRBJ1-2; 8 bases align to TRBD1. The CDR3 is made up of 15 amino acids. Germline V CDR1 and CDR2: SGHKS, YYEKEE (reference sequence). CDR3 sequence: CASSLGGTGNYGHTF. DNA of the CDR3: TGTGCCAGCAGCTTGGGCGGGACAGGAAACTATGGCCACACCTTC.

The V call is TRBV29-1, the J call TRBJ1-1; no firm D call. This CDR3 has 13 residues. Trimming removed 3 bases from V and 4 bases from J, with 12 bases in between. The germline V gene encodes CDR1 SQVTM and CDR2 ANQGSEA. Here the CDR3 DNA reads TGCAGCGTTGATGCGGCGGAGGGCACTGAAGCTTTCTTT. Translated: CSVDAAEGTEAFF. The full variable domain, with the rest looked up from reference TRBV29-1 and TRBJ1-1, is SAVISQKPSRDICQRGTSLTIQCQVDSQVTMMFWYRQQPGQSLTLIATANQGSEATYESGFVIDKFPISRPNLTFSTLTVSNMSPEDSSIYLCSVDAAEGTEAFFGQGTRLTVV.

This clonotype was seen many times. The V and J genes are TRBV24-1 and TRBJ1-4; no reliable D call. The V end lost 4 bases, the J end lost 7 bases, and 15 bases lay between the germline ends. Per the germline V gene, CDR1 is KGHDR and CDR2 is SFDVKD. The CDR3 loop spans 15 amino acids. CDR3 sequence: CATSEPTSMGEKLFF. CDR3 DNA: TGTGCCACCAGTGAACCGACATCGATGGGTGAAAAACTGTTTTTT.

This clonotype was found many times. V gene TRBV29-1 combines with J gene TRBJ1-2; 8 bases line up with TRBD1. Germline CDR1 is SQVTM and CDR2 is ANQGSEA. The CDR3 runs 13 residues. The ends lost 7 bases at V and 4 bases at J; junction bases unmatched: 8. DNA for the CDR3: TGCAGCGCCCGGACAGGGATCACCTATGGCTACACCTTC. Translated, it gives CSARTGITYGYTF.

A note on this clonotype: Its ends do not fully match the called genes, so a read error is possible. The chain recombines TRBV7-7 with TRBJ2-6; D gene unclear. Germline values: CDR1 SSHAT, CDR2 FNYEAQ (reference sequence). The CDR3 is 14 amino acids. This CDR3 reads CASSLNIGDNVLTF. DNA of the CDR3: TGTGCTAGCAGCCTAAACATTGGGGACAACGTCCTGACTTTC.

Comment on this clonotype: A read error may produce the germline difference seen at one junction end. The chain has TRBV5-1 and TRBJ2-3, with TRBD1 as a possible D gene (6 bases). The CDR3 has 14 amino acids. The germline V gene encodes CDR1 SGHRS and CDR2 YFSETQ. As DNA, the CDR3 is TGTGCCAGCAGCATCACAGGGAGTACGGATACGCAGTATTTT. It translates to CASSITGSTDTQYF.

The chain has TRBV20-1 and TRBJ1-1, with D uncertain. Per germline, CDR1 DFQATT and CDR2 SNEGSKA (reference sequence). This CDR3 spans 14 amino acids. The ends were cut back, 1 base at V and 2 bases at J, with 11 bases in the middle. The CDR3 region has the DNA TGCAGTGCTAGAGTAAACAGATCCAACACTGAAGCTTTCTTT. It is translated as CSARVNRSNTEAFF.

The chain uses TRBV7-8 and TRBJ1-5; 11 positions agree with TRBD1. Losses at the gene ends were 4 bases for V and 4 bases for J; bases not matched to a gene: 6. The CDR3 consists of 16 residues. CDR1 is SGHVS, CDR2 FQNEAQ, per germline. CDR3 nucleotides: TGTGCCAGCAGCTCCCGGGACAGGGGGGGGAATCAGCCCCAGCATTTT. Amino acids: CASSSRDRGGNQPQHF.

The J gene is TRBJ2-7, the V gene TRBV7-9; no clear D gene. Trimming left V 6 bases short and J 0 bases short, with 9 bases between. The germline V gene has CDR1 SEHNR and CDR2 FQNEAQ (reference sequence). This CDR3 has 13 amino acids. The CDR3 loop is CASSVEHSYEQYF. The CDR3 DNA follows: TGTGCCAGCAGTGTGGAACACTCCTACGAGCAGTACTTC. Based on the CDR3 plus reference TRBV7-9 and TRBJ2-7, the full variable domain is DTGVSQNPRHKITKRGQNVTFRCDPISEHNRLYWYRQTLGQGPEFLTYFQNEAQLEKSRLLSDRFSAERPKGSFSTLEIQRTEQGDSAMYLCASSVEHSYEQYFGPGTRLTVT.

The gene calls are TRBV6-1 and TRBJ1-4; D is possibly TRBD1 (5 bases). The CDR3 is 13 amino acids. Germline V lookup: CDR1 MNHNS, CDR2 SASEGT. V was clipped by 6 bases and J by 7 bases, with 12 bases between them. CDR3 residues: CASSGEGTEKLFF. The CDR3 bases are TGTGCCAGCAGCGGAGAGGGGACTGAAAAACTGTTTTTT.